This TCR beta chain was profiled in a study of T cell repertoires in cytomegalovirus infection. Study in general: CMV infection plus the matching HLA type was flagged by public TCR beta signatures. Overall study results and limits: CMV-specific HLA-C-restricted TCR beta clonotypes dominated the ex vivo response. Cumulative public TCR beta family frequency identified CMV carriers with the relevant HLA.

The germline gives CDR1 DFQATT, CDR2 SNEGSKA (reference sequence). This CDR3 comprises 16 residues. V lost 3 bases and J 0 bases, leaving 15 bases between the germline ends. This clonotype has a count of ten or more. Antigen specificity is unknown. In TCRdb, the reads were re-called with MiXCR into one record per CDR3 protein. Found here are about 300,000 distinct CDR3 sequences, approximately 10% of them singletons; the top ten hold approximately 2.4%. The sample taken for sequencing was PBMCs. V usage is TRBV20-1 and J usage is TRBJ1-5; no reliable D call. This receptor was identified in a human donor in good health (CMV status not recorded). Some clones in this sample may be carry-over from other donors' samples. Written as DNA, the CDR3 is TGCAGTGCTAGTATCGATCAGCCTTATAGCAATCAGCCCCAGCATTTT. Translation: CSASIDQPYSNQPQHF.